This T cell receptor beta chain was captured in a study of OX40 agonist ivuxolimab in advanced cancers. On the study more broadly: Ivuxolimab doses were 0.01, 0.1, 0.3, 1.5, 3 or 10 mg/kg every 2 weeks.

CDR3 length: 16 amino acids. CDR1 and CDR2 (germline): SQVTM, ANQGSEA. V gave up 3 bases and J gave up 6 bases, with 21 bases separating them. Method: immunoSEQ multiplex PCR; TCRdb's copy keeps in-frame clones and lacks some. In the table there are 65,000 to 90,000 clones, 90% to 95% of which are singletons. This clone was counted once. Antigen unknown. Study-wide results and limits: Certain nonresponders likewise exhibited a low normalized T-cell clonal expansion. Expanded peripheral T cell antigen specificity was not determined.

This TCR derives from an adult with an advanced solid tumor such as melanoma, head and neck, liver or kidney cancer. The input for sequencing was CD4+ or CD8+ T cells sorted from blood, taken in a trial of the OX40 agonist ivuxolimab. The genes are TRBV29-1 and TRBJ2-1; D is undetermined. This CDR3 reads CSVDDHQVGTFNEQFF. The CDR3 DNA is TGCAGCGTTGACGACCACCAAGTGGGCACATTCAATGAGCAGTTCTTC.